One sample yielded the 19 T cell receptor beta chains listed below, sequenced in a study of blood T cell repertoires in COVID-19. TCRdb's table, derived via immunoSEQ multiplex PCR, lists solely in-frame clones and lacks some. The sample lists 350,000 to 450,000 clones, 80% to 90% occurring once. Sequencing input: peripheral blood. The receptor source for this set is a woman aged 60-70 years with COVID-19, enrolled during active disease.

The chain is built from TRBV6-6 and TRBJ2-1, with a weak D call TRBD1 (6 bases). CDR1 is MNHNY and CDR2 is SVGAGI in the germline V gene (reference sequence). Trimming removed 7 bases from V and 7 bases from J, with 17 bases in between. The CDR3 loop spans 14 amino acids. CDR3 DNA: TGTGCCAGCAAAATCCGGGACACAAGAAATGAGCAGTTCTTC. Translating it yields CASKIRDTRNEQFF.

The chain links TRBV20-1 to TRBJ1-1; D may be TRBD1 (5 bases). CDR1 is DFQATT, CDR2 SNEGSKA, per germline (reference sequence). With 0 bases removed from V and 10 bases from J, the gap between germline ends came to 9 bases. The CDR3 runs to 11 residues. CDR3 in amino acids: CSARDRVPAFF. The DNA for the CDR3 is TGCAGTGCTAGAGACAGGGTTCCAGCTTTCTTT.

The chain's CDR3 is CASSQGDRDTHEAFF. In DNA form, the CDR3 reads TGCGCCAGCAGCCAAGGGGACCGGGACACTCATGAAGCTTTCTTT. The chain has TRBV4-1 and TRBJ1-1; tentative D call: TRBD1 (6 bases). The V and J ends lost 1 base and 7 bases respectively, with 16 bases between them. Germline V gene data show CDR1 as MGHRA and CDR2 as YSYEKL. This CDR3 comprises 15 residues.

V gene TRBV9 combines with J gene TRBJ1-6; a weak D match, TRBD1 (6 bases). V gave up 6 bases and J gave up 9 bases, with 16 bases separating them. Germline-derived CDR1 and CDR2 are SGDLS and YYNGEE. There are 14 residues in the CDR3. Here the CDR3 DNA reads TGTGCCAGCAACCTACAGGGCTTGGGTTCACCCCTCCACTTT. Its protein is CASNLQGLGSPLHF.

CDR3 coding DNA: TGTGCCAGCAGTTCGGGACTAGCGGGGGGTAAGACCCAGTACTTC. Protein product: CASSSGLAGGKTQYF. V is TRBV27 and J is TRBJ2-5, with 15 bases identical to TRBD2. Germline V gives CDR1 MNHEY, CDR2 SMNVEV (reference sequence). With V trimmed by 4 bases and J by 6 bases, 3 bases remained unmatched. CDR3 size: 15 residues.

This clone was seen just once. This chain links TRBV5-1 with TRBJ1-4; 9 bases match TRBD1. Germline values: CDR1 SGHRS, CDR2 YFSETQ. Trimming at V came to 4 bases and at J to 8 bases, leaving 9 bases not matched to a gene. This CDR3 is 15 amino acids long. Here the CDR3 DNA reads TGCGCCAGCAGCCCTGACAGGGGGTTAAAGGAAAAACTGTTTTTT. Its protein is CASSPDRGLKEKLFF.

CDR3 sequence (DNA): TGTGCCAGCAGTTTGTCCGGGACTACCAACACCGGGGAGCTGTTTTTT. It codes for CASSLSGTTNTGELFF. The chain recombines TRBV7-9 with TRBJ2-2, with 7 bases fitting TRBD2. Per germline, CDR1 SEHNR and CDR2 FQNEAQ (reference sequence). This CDR3 comprises 16 residues. After removal of 6 bases from V and 2 bases from J, the junction contained 9 bases not matched to a gene. The variable domain in full, completed from reference TRBV7-9 and TRBJ2-2, reads DTGVSQNPRHKITKRGQNVTFRCDPISEHNRLYWYRQTLGQGPEFLTYFQNEAQLEKSRLLSDRFSAERPKGSFSTLEIQRTEQGDSAMYLCASSLSGTTNTGELFFGEGSRLTVL.

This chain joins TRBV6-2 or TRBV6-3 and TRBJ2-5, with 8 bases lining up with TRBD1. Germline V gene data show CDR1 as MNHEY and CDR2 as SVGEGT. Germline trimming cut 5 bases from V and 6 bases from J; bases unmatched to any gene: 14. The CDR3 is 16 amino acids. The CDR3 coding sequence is TGTGCCAGCAGTCCCACAGGGGGTTTCGCGGGAAAGACCCAGTACTTC. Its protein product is CASSPTGGFAGKTQYF.

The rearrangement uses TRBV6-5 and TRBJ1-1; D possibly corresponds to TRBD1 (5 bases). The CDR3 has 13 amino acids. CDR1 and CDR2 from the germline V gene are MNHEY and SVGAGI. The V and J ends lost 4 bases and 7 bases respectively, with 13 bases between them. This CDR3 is CASSLGEGGEAFF. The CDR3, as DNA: TGTGCCAGCAGTTTAGGGGAGGGAGGTGAAGCTTTCTTT.

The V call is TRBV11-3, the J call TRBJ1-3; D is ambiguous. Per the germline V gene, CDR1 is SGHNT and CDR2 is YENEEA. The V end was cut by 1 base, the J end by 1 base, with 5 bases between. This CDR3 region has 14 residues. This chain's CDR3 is CASSLVVSGNTIYF. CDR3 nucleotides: TGTGCCAGCAGCTTAGTAGTATCTGGAAACACCATATATTTT. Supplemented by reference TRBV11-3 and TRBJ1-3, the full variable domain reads EAGVVQSPRYKIIEKKQPVAFWCNPISGHNTLYWYLQNLGQGPELLIRYENEEAVDDSQLPKDRFSAERLKGVDSTLKIQPAELGDSAVYLCASSLVVSGNTIYFGEGSWLTVV.

CDR3 in amino acids: CASSIDGGQGRGYTF. The DNA of the CDR3 is TGTGCCAGTAGTATAGATGGGGGACAGGGAAGAGGCTACACCTTC. The rearrangement joins TRBV19 to TRBJ1-2, with 9 bases identical to TRBD1. The germline V gene encodes CDR1 LNHDA and CDR2 SQIVND (reference sequence). The CDR3 runs 15 residues. Trimming removed 0 bases from V and 8 bases from J; junction bases left unmatched: 7.

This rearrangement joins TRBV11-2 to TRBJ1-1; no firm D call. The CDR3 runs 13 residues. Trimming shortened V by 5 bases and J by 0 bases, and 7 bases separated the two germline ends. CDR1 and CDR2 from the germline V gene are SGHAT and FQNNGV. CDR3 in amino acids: CASSPSVNTEAFF. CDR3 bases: TGTGCCAGCAGCCCAAGCGTGAACACTGAAGCTTTCTTT.

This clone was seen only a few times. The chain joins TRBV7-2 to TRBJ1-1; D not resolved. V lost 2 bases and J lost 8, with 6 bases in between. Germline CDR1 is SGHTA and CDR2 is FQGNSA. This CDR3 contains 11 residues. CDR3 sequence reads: CASSLMREAFF. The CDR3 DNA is TGTGCCAGCAGCTTAATGCGGGAAGCTTTCTTT.

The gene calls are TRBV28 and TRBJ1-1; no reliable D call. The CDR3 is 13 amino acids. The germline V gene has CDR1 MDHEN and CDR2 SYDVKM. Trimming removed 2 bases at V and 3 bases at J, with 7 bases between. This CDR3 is CASSLGGHTEAFF. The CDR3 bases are TGTGCCAGCAGTTTAGGTGGGCACACTGAAGCTTTCTTT.

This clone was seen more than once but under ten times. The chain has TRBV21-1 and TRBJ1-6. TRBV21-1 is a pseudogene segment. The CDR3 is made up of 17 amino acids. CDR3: CASSAGQRRNSNSPLHF. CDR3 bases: TGTGCCAGCAGCGCGGGGCAGCGACGGAATTCTAATTCACCCCTCCACTTT.

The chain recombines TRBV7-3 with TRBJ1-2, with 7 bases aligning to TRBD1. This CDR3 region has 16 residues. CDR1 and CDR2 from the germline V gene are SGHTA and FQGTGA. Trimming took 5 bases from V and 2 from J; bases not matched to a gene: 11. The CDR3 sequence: CASSPSGGQRNYGYTF. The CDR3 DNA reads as TGTGCCAGCAGCCCGAGTGGGGGACAGCGGAACTATGGCTACACCTTC.

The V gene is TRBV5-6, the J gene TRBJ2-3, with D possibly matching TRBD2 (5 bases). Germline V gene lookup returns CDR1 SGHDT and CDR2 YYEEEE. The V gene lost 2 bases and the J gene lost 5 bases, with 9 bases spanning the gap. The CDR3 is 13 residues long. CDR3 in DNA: TGTGCCAGCAGCTTTTCCCGGGGAGATACGCAGTATTTT. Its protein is CASSFSRGDTQYF.

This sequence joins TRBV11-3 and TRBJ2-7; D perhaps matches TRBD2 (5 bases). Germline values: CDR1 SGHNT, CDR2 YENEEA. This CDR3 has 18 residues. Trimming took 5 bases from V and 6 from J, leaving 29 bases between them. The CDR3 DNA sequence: TGTGCCAGCAGCCGTGACTACTCAACATCCCCCCGGGGTCCCGAGCAGTACTTC. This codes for CASSRDYSTSPRGPEQYF.

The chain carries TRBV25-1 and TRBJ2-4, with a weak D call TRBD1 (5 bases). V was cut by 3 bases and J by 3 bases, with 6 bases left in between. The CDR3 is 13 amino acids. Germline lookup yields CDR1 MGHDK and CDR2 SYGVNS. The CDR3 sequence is CASSDRVKNIQYF. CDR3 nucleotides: TGTGCCAGCAGTGACAGGGTCAAAAACATTCAGTACTTC.